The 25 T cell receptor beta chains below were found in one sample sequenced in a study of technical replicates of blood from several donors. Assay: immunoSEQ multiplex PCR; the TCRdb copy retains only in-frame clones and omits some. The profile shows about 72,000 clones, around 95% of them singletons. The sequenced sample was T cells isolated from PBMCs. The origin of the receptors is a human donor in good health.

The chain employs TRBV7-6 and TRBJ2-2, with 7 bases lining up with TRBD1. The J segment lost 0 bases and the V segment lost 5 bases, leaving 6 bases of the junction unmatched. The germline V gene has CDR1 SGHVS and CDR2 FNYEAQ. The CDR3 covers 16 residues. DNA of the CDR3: TGTGCCAGCAGCCCATGGGACAGAACGAACACCGGGGAGCTGTTTTTT. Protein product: CASSPWDRTNTGELFF.

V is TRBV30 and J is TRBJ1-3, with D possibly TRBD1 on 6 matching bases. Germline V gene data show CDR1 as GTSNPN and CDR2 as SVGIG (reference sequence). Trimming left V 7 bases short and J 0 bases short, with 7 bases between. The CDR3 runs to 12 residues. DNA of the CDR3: TGTGCCTTGGACAGCTCTGGAAACACCATATATTTT. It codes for CALDSSGNTIYF.

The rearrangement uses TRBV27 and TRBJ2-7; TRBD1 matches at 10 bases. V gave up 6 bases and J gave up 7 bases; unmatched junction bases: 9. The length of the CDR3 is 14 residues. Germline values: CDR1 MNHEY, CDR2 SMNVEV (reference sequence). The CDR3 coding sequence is TGTGCCAGCAGAGGGACAGGGGTCGGAAGGGAGCAGTACTTC. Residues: CASRGTGVGREQYF.

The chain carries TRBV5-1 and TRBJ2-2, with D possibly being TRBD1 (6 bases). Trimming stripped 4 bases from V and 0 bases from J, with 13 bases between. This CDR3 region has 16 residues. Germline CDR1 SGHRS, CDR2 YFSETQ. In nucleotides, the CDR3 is TGCGCCAGCAGCCGGGACGGGACAACGAACACCGGGGAGCTGTTTTTT. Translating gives CASSRDGTTNTGELFF.

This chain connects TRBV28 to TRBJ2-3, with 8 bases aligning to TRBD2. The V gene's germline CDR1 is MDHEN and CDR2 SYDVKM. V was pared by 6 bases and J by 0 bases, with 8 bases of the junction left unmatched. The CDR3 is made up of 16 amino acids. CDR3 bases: TGTGCCAGCAGCCTTAGCGGGATATATAGCACAGATACGCAGTATTTT. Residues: CASSLSGIYSTDTQYF.

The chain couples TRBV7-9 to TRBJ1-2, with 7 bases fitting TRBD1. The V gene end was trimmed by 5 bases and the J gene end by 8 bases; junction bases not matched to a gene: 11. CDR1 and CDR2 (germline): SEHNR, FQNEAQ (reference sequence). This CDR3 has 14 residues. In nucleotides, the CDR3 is TGTGCCAGCAGCCCCCTGACAGGGCAAGGCGGCTACACCTTC. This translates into CASSPLTGQGGYTF.

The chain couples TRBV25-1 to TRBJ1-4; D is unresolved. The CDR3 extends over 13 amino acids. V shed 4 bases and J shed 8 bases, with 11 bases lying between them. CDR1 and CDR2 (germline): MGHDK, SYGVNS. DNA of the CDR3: TGTGCCAGCAGTGGATCATACTCGGAAAAACTGTTTTTT. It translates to CASSGSYSEKLFF.

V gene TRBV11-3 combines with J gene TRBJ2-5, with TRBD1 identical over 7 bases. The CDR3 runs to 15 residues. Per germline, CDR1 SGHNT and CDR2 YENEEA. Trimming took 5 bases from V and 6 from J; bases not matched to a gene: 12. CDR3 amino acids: CASSKGDSKLQTQYF. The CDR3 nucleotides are TGTGCCAGCAGCAAAGGGGACAGTAAGCTCCAGACCCAGTACTTC.

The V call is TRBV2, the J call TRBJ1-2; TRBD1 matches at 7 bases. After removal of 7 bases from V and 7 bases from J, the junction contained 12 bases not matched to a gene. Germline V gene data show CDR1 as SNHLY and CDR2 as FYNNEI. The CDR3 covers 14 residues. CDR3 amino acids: CASNLDRANGGYTF. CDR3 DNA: TGTGCCAGCAACCTTGACAGGGCTAATGGTGGCTACACCTTC.

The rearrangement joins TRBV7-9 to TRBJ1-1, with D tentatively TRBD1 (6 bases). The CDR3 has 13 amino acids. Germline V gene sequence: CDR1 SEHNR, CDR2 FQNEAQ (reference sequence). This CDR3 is CVAGSQGNTEAFF. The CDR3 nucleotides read TGTGTCGCGGGCTCACAGGGAAACACTGAAGCTTTCTTT.

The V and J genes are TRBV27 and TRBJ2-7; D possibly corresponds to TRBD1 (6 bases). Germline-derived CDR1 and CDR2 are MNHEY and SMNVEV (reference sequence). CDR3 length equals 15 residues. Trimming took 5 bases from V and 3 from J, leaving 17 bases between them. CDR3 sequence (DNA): TGTGCCAGCAGTCTGAGCCTGGGACACAGCTACGAGCAGTACTTC. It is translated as CASSLSLGHSYEQYF.

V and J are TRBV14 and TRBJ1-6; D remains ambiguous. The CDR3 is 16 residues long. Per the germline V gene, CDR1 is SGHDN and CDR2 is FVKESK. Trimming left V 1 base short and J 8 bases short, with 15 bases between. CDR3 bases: TGTGCCAGCAGCCAAGGGCGGTTCCGTTGGGATTCACCCCTCCACTTT. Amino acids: CASSQGRFRWDSPLHF.

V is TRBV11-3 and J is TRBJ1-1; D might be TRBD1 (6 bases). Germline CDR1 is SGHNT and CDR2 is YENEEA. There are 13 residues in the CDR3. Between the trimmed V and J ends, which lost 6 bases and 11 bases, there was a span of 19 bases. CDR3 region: CASRKGGADGAFF. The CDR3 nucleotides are TGTGCCAGCAGGAAAGGGGGGGCGGATGGGGCTTTCTTT.

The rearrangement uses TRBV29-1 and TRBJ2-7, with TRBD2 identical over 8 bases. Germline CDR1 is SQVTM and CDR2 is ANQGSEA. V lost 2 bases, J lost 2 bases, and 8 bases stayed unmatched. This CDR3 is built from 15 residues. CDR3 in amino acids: CSVEPSGRCPYEQYF. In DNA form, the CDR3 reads TGCAGCGTTGAACCCAGCGGGAGATGTCCCTACGAGCAGTACTTC.

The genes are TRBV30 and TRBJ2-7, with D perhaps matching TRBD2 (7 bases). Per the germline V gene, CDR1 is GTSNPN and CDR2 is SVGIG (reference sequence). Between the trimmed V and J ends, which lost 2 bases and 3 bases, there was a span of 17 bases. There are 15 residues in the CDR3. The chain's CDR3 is CAWSPGSGGFYEQYF. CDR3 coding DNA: TGTGCCTGGAGTCCCGGCTCGGGGGGCTTCTACGAGCAGTACTTC.

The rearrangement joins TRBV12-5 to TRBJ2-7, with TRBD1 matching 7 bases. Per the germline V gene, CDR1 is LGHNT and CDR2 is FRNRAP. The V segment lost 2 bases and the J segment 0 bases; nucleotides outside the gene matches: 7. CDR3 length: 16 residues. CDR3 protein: CASGLRFGTDSYEQYF. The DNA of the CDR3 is TGTGCTAGTGGTTTGAGGTTTGGGACAGACTCCTACGAGCAGTACTTC.

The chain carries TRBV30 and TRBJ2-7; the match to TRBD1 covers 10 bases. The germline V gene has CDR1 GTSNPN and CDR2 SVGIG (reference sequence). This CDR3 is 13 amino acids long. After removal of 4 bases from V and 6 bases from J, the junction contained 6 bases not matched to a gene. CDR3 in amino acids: CAWKDRGVAEQYF. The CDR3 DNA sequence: TGTGCCTGGAAGGACAGGGGGGTGGCCGAGCAGTACTTC.

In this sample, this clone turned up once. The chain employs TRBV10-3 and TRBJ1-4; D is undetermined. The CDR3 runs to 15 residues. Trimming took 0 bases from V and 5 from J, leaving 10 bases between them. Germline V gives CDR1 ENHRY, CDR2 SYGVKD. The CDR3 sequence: CAISESKGGNEKLFF. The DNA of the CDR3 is TGTGCCATCAGTGAGTCGAAGGGAGGGAATGAAAAACTGTTTTTT.

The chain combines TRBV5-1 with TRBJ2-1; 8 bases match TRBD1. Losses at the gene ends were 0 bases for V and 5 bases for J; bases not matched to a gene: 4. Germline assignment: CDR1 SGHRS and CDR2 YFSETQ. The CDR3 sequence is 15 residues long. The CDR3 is CASSLGQGPHNEQFF. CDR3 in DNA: TGCGCCAGCAGCTTGGGACAGGGGCCCCACAATGAGCAGTTCTTC.

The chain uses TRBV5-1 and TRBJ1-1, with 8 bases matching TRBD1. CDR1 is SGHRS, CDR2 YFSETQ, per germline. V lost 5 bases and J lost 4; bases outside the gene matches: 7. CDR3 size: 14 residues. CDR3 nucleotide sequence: TGCGCCAGCAGTCCACAGGGGGTCGGCACTGAAGCTTTCTTT. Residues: CASSPQGVGTEAFF. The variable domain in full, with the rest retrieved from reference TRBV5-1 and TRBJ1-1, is KAGVTQTPRYLIKTRGQQVTLSCSPISGHRSVSWYQQTPGQGLQFLFEYFSETQRNKGNFPGRFSGRQFSNSRSEMNVSTLELGDSALYLCASSPQGVGTEAFFGQGTRLTVV.

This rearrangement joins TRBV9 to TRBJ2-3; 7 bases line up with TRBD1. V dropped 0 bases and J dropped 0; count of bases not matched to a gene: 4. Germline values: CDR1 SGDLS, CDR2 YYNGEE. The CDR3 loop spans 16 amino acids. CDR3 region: CASSVVTGLSTDTQYF. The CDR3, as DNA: TGTGCCAGCAGCGTAGTGACAGGGCTAAGCACAGATACGCAGTATTTT. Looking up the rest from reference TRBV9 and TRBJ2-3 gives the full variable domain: DSGVTQTPKHLITATGQRVTLRCSPRSGDLSVYWYQQSLDQGLQFLIQYYNGEERAKGNILERFSAQQFPDLHSELNLSSLELGDSALYFCASSVVTGLSTDTQYFGPGTRLTVL.

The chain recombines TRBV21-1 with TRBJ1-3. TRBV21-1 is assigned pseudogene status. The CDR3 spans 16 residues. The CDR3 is CASSKVLASSGNTIYF. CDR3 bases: TGTGCCAGCAGCAAAGTACTGGCTAGCTCTGGAAACACCATATATTTT.

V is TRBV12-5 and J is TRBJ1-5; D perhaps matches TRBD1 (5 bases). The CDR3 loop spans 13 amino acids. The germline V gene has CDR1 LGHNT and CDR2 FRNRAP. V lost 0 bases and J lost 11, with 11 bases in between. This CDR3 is CASGLVRGGTQHF. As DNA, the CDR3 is TGTGCTAGTGGTTTGGTACGGGGCGGGACCCAGCATTTT.

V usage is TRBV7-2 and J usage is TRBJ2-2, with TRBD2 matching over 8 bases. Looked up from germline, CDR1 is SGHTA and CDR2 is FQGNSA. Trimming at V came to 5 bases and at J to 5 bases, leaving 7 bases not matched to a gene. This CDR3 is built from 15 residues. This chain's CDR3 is CASSPLGGRTGELFF. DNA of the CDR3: TGTGCCAGCAGCCCCCTCGGCGGGAGGACCGGGGAGCTGTTTTTT. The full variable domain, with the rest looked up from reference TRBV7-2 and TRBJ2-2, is GAGVSQSPSNKVTEKGKDVELRCDPISGHTALYWYRQSLGQGLEFLIYFQGNSAPDKSGLPSDRFSAERTGGSVSTLTIQRTQQEDSAVYLCASSPLGGRTGELFFGEGSRLTVL.

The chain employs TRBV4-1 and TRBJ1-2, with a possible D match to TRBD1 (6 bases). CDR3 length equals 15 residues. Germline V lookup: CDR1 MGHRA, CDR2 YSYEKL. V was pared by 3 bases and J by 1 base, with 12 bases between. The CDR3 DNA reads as TGCGCCAGCAGCCACCCGGACAGTTATAACTATGGCTACACCTTC. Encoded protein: CASSHPDSYNYGYTF.